The T cell receptor beta chain under discussion was sequenced for a study of PD-1 blockade in classical Hodgkin lymphoma. Study summary: Every 2 weeks, patients got 3 mg/kg intravenous nivolumab.

Using immunoSEQ multiplex PCR, the repertoire was profiled, and TCRdb retains in-frame clones only, with some absent. In the table there are 26,000 or so clones, around three quarters of which are singletons. The germline V gene encodes CDR1 MNHNS and CDR2 SASEGT. V dropped 2 bases and J dropped 4; count of bases not matched to a gene: 8. The CDR3 sequence is 16 residues long. Time point here: cycle 4 day 1 (C4D1), after less than 7 weeks of nivolumab. All patients experienced relapse after autologous stem cell transplantation, and brentuximab vedotin exposure was variable. The sample in question was peripheral blood mononuclear cells (PBMCs), obtained before the fourth cycle of nivolumab. This sequence was found in a human donor with classical Hodgkin lymphoma. The V and J genes are TRBV6-1 and TRBJ1-1; 9 bases align to TRBD1. The CDR3 sequence is CASSEYPKQGATEAFF. The CDR3 bases are TGTGCCAGCAGTGAATACCCTAAACAGGGGGCCACTGAAGCTTTCTTT.